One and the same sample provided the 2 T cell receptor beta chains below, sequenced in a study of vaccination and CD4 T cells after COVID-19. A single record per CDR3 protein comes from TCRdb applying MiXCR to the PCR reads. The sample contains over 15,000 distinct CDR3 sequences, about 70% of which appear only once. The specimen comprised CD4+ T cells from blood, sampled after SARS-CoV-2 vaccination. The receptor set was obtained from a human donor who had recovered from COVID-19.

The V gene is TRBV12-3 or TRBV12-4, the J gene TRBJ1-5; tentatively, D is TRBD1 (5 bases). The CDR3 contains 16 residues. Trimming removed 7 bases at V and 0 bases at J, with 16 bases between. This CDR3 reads CASNLRGGSSNQPQHF. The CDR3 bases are TGTGCCAGCAACTTAAGGGGAGGGAGTAGCAATCAGCCCCAGCATTTT.

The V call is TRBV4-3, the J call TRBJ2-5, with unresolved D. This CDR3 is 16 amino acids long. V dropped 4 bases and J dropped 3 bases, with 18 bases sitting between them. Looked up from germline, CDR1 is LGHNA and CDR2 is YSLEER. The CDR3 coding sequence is TGCGCCAGCAGCCGCTACGCCAGGAAGATTGAAGAGACCCAGTACTTC. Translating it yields CASSRYARKIEETQYF.